This T cell receptor beta chain was identified during a study of technical replicates of blood from a few donors. This table comes from immunoSEQ multiplex PCR, and its TCRdb copy is limited to in-frame clones, with some not included. The table shows 50,000 to 70,000 clones, with less than 95% occurring only once. V lost 0 bases to trimming and J lost 2 bases, with 6 bases between them. Per germline, CDR1 SGHRS and CDR2 YFSETQ. The CDR3 loop spans 14 amino acids. The TCR was taken from a human donor in good health. Some clones in this sample may be carry-over from other donors' samples. Sequencing was done on a sample of PBMCs. This sequence joins TRBV5-1 and TRBJ1-5; D is unclear. CDR3 region: CASSLDPGNQPQHF. The CDR3 DNA reads as TGCGCCAGCAGCTTGGATCCAGGCAATCAGCCCCAGCATTTT.